The 9 T cell receptor beta chains below all came from one sample that was sequenced in a study of blood T cell repertoires in COVID-19. Clones were read by immunoSEQ multiplex PCR, and TCRdb kept only the in-frame ones, dropping some. The sample records 150,000 to 170,000 clones, around four fifths being singletons. Material: peripheral blood. Receptor source: a woman of 80 years or more with acute or convalescent COVID-19.

This sequence joins TRBV3-1 (or the pseudogene TRBV3-2) and TRBJ1-5, with D possibly matching TRBD1 (5 bases). The germline V gene has CDR1 LGHDT and CDR2 YNNKEL (reference sequence). V was clipped by 2 bases and J by 6 bases, with 14 bases between them. The CDR3 consists of 15 residues. In nucleotides, the CDR3 is TGTGCCAGCAGCCAATCCTCGGCGGGGGGTCAGCCCCAGCATTTT. It encodes CASSQSSAGGQPQHF.

CDR3 DNA sequence: TGTGCCAGCAGCCCCAGACAGGATCTAGGTCAGCCCCAGCATTTT. This encodes CASSPRQDLGQPQHF. V usage is TRBV7-2 and J usage is TRBJ1-5, with D perhaps TRBD1 (6 bases). The CDR3 spans 15 residues. V was clipped by 5 bases and J by 6 bases, with 17 bases between them. CDR1 and CDR2 (germline): SGHTA, FQGNSA.

The chain links TRBV7-2 to TRBJ1-4, with D possibly TRBD1 on 5 matching bases. V was cut by 2 bases and J by 0 bases, with 10 bases left in between. This CDR3 is 16 amino acids long. CDR1 is SGHTA, CDR2 FQGNSA, per germline. The CDR3 DNA is TGTGCCAGCAGCTTACCGGACAAGGCAACTAATGAAAAACTGTTTTTT. It yields the protein CASSLPDKATNEKLFF.

V is TRBV5-1 and J is TRBJ2-1; 8 bases agree with TRBD2. There are 15 residues in the CDR3. From germline, CDR1 is SGHRS and CDR2 YFSETQ. Trimming at V came to 7 bases and at J to 6 bases, leaving 12 bases not matched to a gene. The DNA of the CDR3 is TGCGCCAGCGCCACACGGACTAGCCAATCCAATGAGCAGTTCTTC. Amino acid sequence: CASATRTSQSNEQFF.

This clone appeared a few times. The J gene is TRBJ1-2, the V gene TRBV7-2; perhaps TRBD1 as D (6 bases). This CDR3 has 15 amino acids. V was shortened by 5 bases and J by 6 bases, with 19 bases between the two germline ends. CDR1 is SGHTA, CDR2 FQGNSA, per germline. The CDR3 sequence is CASSSRTGSPNGYTF. The DNA of the CDR3 is TGTGCCAGCAGCAGTAGAACAGGGTCCCCCAATGGCTACACCTTC. Combining the CDR3 with reference TRBV7-2 and TRBJ1-2 gives the whole variable domain GAGVSQSPSNKVTEKGKDVELRCDPISGHTALYWYRQSLGQGLEFLIYFQGNSAPDKSGLPSDRFSAERTGGSVSTLTIQRTQQEDSAVYLCASSSRTGSPNGYTFGSGTRLTVV.

This chain links TRBV19 with TRBJ2-4; D is ambiguous. The CDR3 is made up of 15 amino acids. Trimming left V 1 base short and J 0 bases short, with 7 bases between. The germline V gene encodes CDR1 LNHDA and CDR2 SQIVND (reference sequence). CDR3 bases: TGTGCCAGTAGTATAGCAGAGGCAGCCAAAAACATTCAGTACTTC. Encoded protein: CASSIAEAAKNIQYF. The full variable domain, with the rest looked up from reference TRBV19 and TRBJ2-4, is DGGITQSPKYLFRKEGQNVTLSCEQNLNHDAMYWYRQDPGQGLRLIYYSQIVNDFQKGDIAEGYSVSREKKESFPLTVTSAQKNPTAFYLCASSIAEAAKNIQYFGAGTRLSVL.

The chain is built from TRBV5-1 and TRBJ1-4; 9 positions agree with TRBD1. Germline assignment: CDR1 SGHRS and CDR2 YFSETQ. V dropped 5 bases and J dropped 7; count of bases not matched to a gene: 6. The CDR3 length is 14 residues. In DNA, the CDR3 is TGCGCCAGCAGGCGGGACAGGGAGATTGAAAAACTGTTTTTT. Translating gives CASRRDREIEKLFF.

V usage is TRBV7-9 and J usage is TRBJ1-1; 10 bases are shared with TRBD1. CDR1 and CDR2 (germline): SEHNR, FQNEAQ (reference sequence). The CDR3 runs to 17 residues. Unmatched junction bases numbered 14, after V lost 5 bases and J lost 5 bases. The CDR3 region is CASSMTGGISSSTEAFF. For the CDR3, the DNA is TGTGCCAGCAGCATGACAGGGGGCATTTCGTCAAGTACTGAAGCTTTCTTT.

J is TRBJ2-1 and V is TRBV7-3, with 9 bases that match TRBD2. The CDR3 has 16 residues. In germline, CDR1 is SGHTA, CDR2 FQGTGA. The V and J ends lost 1 base and 3 bases, in that order; junction bases with no gene match: 4. The CDR3 nucleotides are TGTGCCAGCAGCTTAAGCGAGCGGGGGGACTACAATGAGCAGTTCTTC. This translates into CASSLSERGDYNEQFF.